This T cell receptor (beta chain) is drawn from a study of blood T cell repertoires in COVID-19. Whole-study context: Collection of acute and convalescent COVID-19 samples took place in the United States, Italy and Spain. PBMCs, B-cell-depleted T cells, or T cells provided the cDNA or gDNA that made up the material.

Libraries were prepared by immunoSEQ multiplex PCR; TCRdb keeps only in-frame clonotypes and omits some of them. This table holds 150,000 to 200,000 clones, around nine tenths found once. The V end was cut by 3 bases, the J end by 6 bases, with 12 bases between. The length of the CDR3 is 13 residues. The V gene's germline CDR1 is SNHLY and CDR2 FYNNEI. In this sample, this clone turned up once. This chain links TRBV2 with TRBJ2-7; the D gene is possibly TRBD2 (6 bases). The source material was peripheral blood. The receptor was isolated from a man aged 40-50 years with acute or convalescent COVID-19. The CDR3: CASSEDVGGEQYF. The CDR3, as DNA: TGTGCCAGCAGTGAGGACGTGGGGGGCGAGCAGTACTTC.